What follows are 23 T cell receptor beta chains derived from one specimen sequenced in a study of OX40 agonist ivuxolimab in advanced cancers. Some clones are missing from TCRdb's copy, which holds only in-frame ones; the method was immunoSEQ multiplex PCR. The repertoire includes tens of thousands of clones, roughly four fifths of them detected once, and around 1.4% sits in the top ten. The source was CD4+ or CD8+ T cells sorted from blood, collected in a trial of the OX40 agonist ivuxolimab. These receptors came from an adult with an advanced solid tumor such as melanoma, head and neck, liver or kidney cancer.

The chain couples TRBV5-1 to TRBJ2-3; D call uncertain. V lost 0 bases to trimming and J lost 6 bases, with 8 bases between them. CDR3 length: 13 residues. CDR1 and CDR2 from the germline V gene are SGHRS and YFSETQ. The DNA for the CDR3 is TGCGCCAGCAGCTTGGCCCTGCGTGATACGCAGTATTTT. Encoded protein: CASSLALRDTQYF.

The CDR3 region is CASSPVQGAADTQYF. The CDR3 coding sequence is TGTGCCAGCTCACCAGTACAGGGGGCAGCAGATACGCAGTATTTT. This chain connects TRBV18 to TRBJ2-3, with 9 bases lining up with TRBD1. Per germline, CDR1 KGHSH and CDR2 LQKENI. J gave up 4 bases and V 2 bases, and 4 bases lay outside the gene matches. The CDR3 is 15 amino acids.

The CDR3 DNA follows: TGTGCCAGCAGCGCGGGCAGCGGGGGGGCTTACAATGAGCAGTTCTTC. Protein: CASSAGSGGAYNEQFF. The chain employs TRBV9 and TRBJ2-1; 10 bases map to TRBD2. This CDR3 has 16 residues. Germline V lookup: CDR1 SGDLS, CDR2 YYNGEE. V trimming: 3 bases; J trimming: 4 bases; junction bases outside the gene matches: 7.

The genes are TRBV5-1 and TRBJ2-7, with 10 bases matching TRBD1. V lost 5 bases and J lost 4; bases outside the gene matches: 6. CDR3 length equals 14 residues. CDR1 is SGHRS and CDR2 is YFSETQ in the germline V gene. The CDR3 region has the DNA TGCGCCAGCAGGTCCGGGACAGGGGTGTACGAGCAGTACTTC. Translated: CASRSGTGVYEQYF. Drawing the rest from reference TRBV5-1 and TRBJ2-7, the complete variable domain is KAGVTQTPRYLIKTRGQQVTLSCSPISGHRSVSWYQQTPGQGLQFLFEYFSETQRNKGNFPGRFSGRQFSNSRSEMNVSTLELGDSALYLCASRSGTGVYEQYFGPGTRLTVT.

The chain has TRBV19 and TRBJ2-5; TRBD1 might be the D (5 bases). The CDR3 runs 12 residues. In germline, CDR1 is LNHDA, CDR2 SQIVND (reference sequence). V was shortened by 7 bases and J by 0 bases, with 6 bases between the two germline ends. The CDR3 DNA is TGTGCCAGTAAGGGGTACCAAGAGACCCAGTACTTC. Translated, it gives CASKGYQETQYF. The whole variable domain, filled in from reference TRBV19 and TRBJ2-5, reads DGGITQSPKYLFRKEGQNVTLSCEQNLNHDAMYWYRQDPGQGLRLIYYSQIVNDFQKGDIAEGYSVSREKKESFPLTVTSAQKNPTAFYLCASKGYQETQYFGPGTRLLVL.

The chain recombines TRBV6-5 with TRBJ1-1, with 9 bases matching TRBD1. Germline assignment: CDR1 MNHEY and CDR2 SVGAGI. The ends lost 5 bases at V and 2 bases at J; junction bases unmatched: 3. The CDR3 runs 14 residues. The DNA of the CDR3 is TGTGCCAGCAGTCAGGACAGGGGAAACACTGAAGCTTTCTTT. Translating gives CASSQDRGNTEAFF.

CDR3 amino acids: CASSVDRINEQYF. In DNA, the CDR3 is TGCGCCAGCAGTGTGGACAGGATCAACGAGCAGTACTTC. This sequence joins TRBV10-1 and TRBJ2-7; 7 nucleotides line up with TRBD1. The CDR3 consists of 13 residues. The germline V gene has CDR1 WNHNN and CDR2 SYGVQD (reference sequence). The J segment lost 5 bases and the V segment lost 4 bases, leaving 5 bases of the junction unmatched.

The genes are TRBV7-9 and TRBJ1-3; D remains unclear. Per the germline V gene, CDR1 is SEHNR and CDR2 is FQNEAQ (reference sequence). The germline V and J ends were trimmed by 3 bases and 4 bases, with 7 bases remaining between them. This CDR3 region has 13 residues. The CDR3 here is CASSFRRGNTIYF. The DNA for the CDR3 is TGTGCCAGCAGCTTTCGTCGGGGAAACACCATATATTTT.

In its sample, this clone was seen a few times. V is TRBV6-5 and J is TRBJ2-7; the D is unclear. Germline CDR1 reads MNHEY; CDR2 reads SVGAGI. The V and J ends lost 5 bases and 0 bases respectively, with 14 bases between them. This CDR3 is built from 15 residues. The CDR3 DNA follows: TGTGCCAGCAGTCGAGGCAGGCTGAACTCCTACGAGCAGTACTTC. Its protein is CASSRGRLNSYEQYF.

To note about this clone: In the same sample, other DNA sequences code for this CDR3. The rearrangement links TRBV6-1 to TRBJ1-3; tentative D call: TRBD1 (6 bases). This CDR3 contains 15 residues. Germline V gives CDR1 MNHNS, CDR2 SASEGT. The V gene lost 1 base and the J gene lost 8 bases, with 15 bases spanning the gap. CDR3 nucleotides: TGTGCCAGCAGTGAAGAGCAGGGGTTAGGAGACACCATATATTTT. This encodes CASSEEQGLGDTIYF.

The chain employs TRBV20-1 and TRBJ1-2; D remains unclear. The V gene lost 6 bases and the J gene lost 4 bases, with 9 bases spanning the gap. The CDR3 consists of 11 residues. CDR1 DFQATT and CDR2 SNEGSKA come from the germline V gene (reference sequence). The CDR3 DNA reads as TGCAGTGCCCCCGCTACCTATGGCTACACCTTC. Its translation: CSAPATYGYTF.

The V and J genes are TRBV5-6 and TRBJ2-6; D not resolved. CDR3 size: 13 residues. The germline CDR1 and CDR2 sequences are SGHDT and YYEEEE. Trimming shortened V by 10 bases and J by 4 bases, and 12 bases separated the two germline ends. CDR3 sequence: CAPRCSGANVLTF. Here the CDR3 DNA reads TGTGCCCCCCGGTGCTCCGGGGCCAACGTCCTGACTTTC.

The chain has TRBV11-3 and TRBJ2-1, with D possibly being TRBD1 (5 bases). This CDR3 region has 13 residues. The germline V gene has CDR1 SGHNT and CDR2 YENEEA. V lost 5 bases, J lost 12 bases, and 17 bases lay in between. CDR3 residues: CASSPTLTATQFF. As DNA, the CDR3 is TGTGCCAGCAGCCCTACCCTGACAGCTACGCAGTTCTTC.

The J gene is TRBJ2-7, the V gene TRBV10-3, with D tentatively TRBD2 (6 bases). Germline CDR1 is ENHRY and CDR2 is SYGVKD. The CDR3 loop spans 15 amino acids. The germline V and J ends were trimmed by 1 base and 1 base, with 11 bases remaining between them. The CDR3 region is CAISEWASVSYEQYF. The CDR3 region has the DNA TGTGCCATCAGTGAGTGGGCTAGCGTGTCCTACGAGCAGTACTTC.

V gene TRBV7-6 combines with J gene TRBJ2-2; 7 nucleotides agree with TRBD1. CDR1 is SGHVS and CDR2 is FNYEAQ in the germline V gene. This CDR3 is 16 amino acids long. The trim removed 1 base at V and 5 bases at J, leaving 7 bases unmatched. The CDR3 coding sequence is TGTGCCAGCAGCTTAGTTCGACAGGGCATAACCGGGGAGCTGTTTTTT. Translating it yields CASSLVRQGITGELFF.

The rearrangement links TRBV6-5 to TRBJ2-3; 8 bases agree with TRBD1. The trim removed 6 bases at V and 2 bases at J, leaving 4 bases unmatched. CDR3 size: 14 residues. Germline CDR1 reads MNHEY; CDR2 reads SVGAGI. Written as DNA, the CDR3 is TGTGCCAGCAGGGACAGGGACTCCACAGATACGCAGTATTTT. Translating gives CASRDRDSTDTQYF.

This chain joins TRBV7-9 and TRBJ1-6; no firm D call. Germline V gives CDR1 SEHNR, CDR2 FQNEAQ (reference sequence). This CDR3 spans 14 amino acids. Trimming took 5 bases from V and 13 from J, leaving 18 bases between them. This chain's CDR3 is CASSPRLAEGPLHF. The CDR3 nucleotides are TGTGCCAGCAGCCCCCGACTTGCCGAGGGCCCCCTCCACTTT.

The chain couples TRBV19 to TRBJ1-5; no clear D. The CDR3 length is 14 residues. Germline loops: CDR1 LNHDA, CDR2 SQIVND (reference sequence). V was trimmed by 5 bases and J by 6 bases, leaving 14 bases between them. The CDR3 spells CASSGRTGPQPQHF. The CDR3 nucleotides are TGTGCCAGTAGTGGACGGACCGGACCTCAGCCCCAGCATTTT.

This clone appeared a single time. V usage is TRBV29-1 and J usage is TRBJ1-4, with D possibly being TRBD1 (6 bases). Germline CDR1 is SQVTM and CDR2 is ANQGSEA. The V end lost 6 bases, the J end lost 0 bases, and 11 bases lay between the germline ends. This CDR3 region has 14 residues. As DNA, the CDR3 is TGCAGCGTCGGACAGAACCCAACTAATGAAAAACTGTTTTTT. This codes for CSVGQNPTNEKLFF.

The chain recombines TRBV7-9 with TRBJ1-1, with D unclear. Trimming left V 1 base short and J 4 bases short, with 19 bases between. The CDR3 is 17 residues long. Germline loops: CDR1 SEHNR, CDR2 FQNEAQ (reference sequence). CDR3 sequence: CASSLVKETATTTEAFF. The CDR3 DNA reads TGTGCCAGCAGCTTAGTAAAAGAGACGGCTACAACCACTGAAGCTTTCTTT.

This rearrangement joins TRBV5-8 to TRBJ1-5; no definite D call. In germline, CDR1 is SGHTS, CDR2 YDEGEE. Trimming took off 1 base at V and 4 bases at J, with 9 bases between the two ends. The CDR3 consists of 14 residues. CDR3 nucleotides: TGTGCCAGCAGCTTGCCTTCGAGTAATCAGCCCCAGCATTTT. Translated: CASSLPSSNQPQHF.

This chain links TRBV9 with TRBJ1-2; a weak D match, TRBD1 (5 bases). The ends were cut back, 0 bases at V and 8 bases at J, with 14 bases in the middle. Germline CDR1 reads SGDLS; CDR2 reads YYNGEE. The CDR3 consists of 14 residues. The CDR3 here is CASSVDEGMGGYTF. DNA of the CDR3: TGTGCCAGCAGCGTAGATGAGGGGATGGGCGGCTACACCTTC.

The gene calls are TRBV2 and TRBJ2-2; 9 bases are a match to TRBD2. In germline, CDR1 is SNHLY, CDR2 FYNNEI. J was trimmed by 6 bases and V by 1 base; bases with no gene match: 6. This CDR3 has 16 amino acids. The CDR3 DNA sequence: TGTGCCAGCAGTGAAGTAGCGGGGGTGAGCTCCGGGGAGCTGTTTTTT. Amino acids: CASSEVAGVSSGELFF.